This TCR beta chain was observed in a study of human T cells and chemical hapten exposure. The study's findings and limits: Significantly more large CDR3 similarity clusters arose among expanded TCRs than among controls.

In the case of this clonotype: No antigen is known for it.

Library construction involved attaching unique molecular identifiers to individual cDNA molecules, which allowed quantitative, reproducible TCR counting. One entry per CDR3 protein, called by TCRdb with MiXCR from the RACE reads. The sample includes fewer than 300,000 distinct CDR3 sequences, roughly 7.4% of them seen just once. Specified time point: pre-sensitization, week 0. Stated treatment: therapeutic diphenylcyclopropenone sensitization with weekly scalp DPC. In every case, blood was obtained before the patch test was applied. The CDR3 is 15 residues long. V shed 8 bases and J shed 5 bases, with 21 bases lying between them. CDR1 is MNHNS, CDR2 SASEGT, per germline.

The receptor was isolated from a man in his late teens or twenties with alopecia areata. Some clones in this sample may be carry-over from other donors' samples. The chain links TRBV6-1 to TRBJ1-2, with a weak D call TRBD1 (6 bases). The sample here was whole blood, taken in connection with sensitization to the hapten diphenylcyclopropenone (DPC). CDR3 protein: CASWGVGGRRYGYTF. CDR3 nucleotides: TGTGCCAGCTGGGGTGTTGGGGGGCGCAGATATGGCTACACCTTC.